The entry that follows covers one T cell receptor (beta chain) sequence. Its antigen is still unknown. The CDR3 contains 11 residues. V lost 6 bases and J lost 7, with 10 bases in between. Germline CDR1 reads MNHEY; CDR2 reads SVGAGI. This record belongs to a study of T cell responses to AZD1222 COVID-19 vaccine. Findings of the study overall: Donors in the cohort were predominantly white British and more often female, and clonal diversity was possibly underestimated.

Libraries were prepared by immunoSEQ multiplex PCR; TCRdb keeps only in-frame clonotypes and omits some of them. This table holds about 120,000 clones, approximately 89% found once. The sample in question was peripheral blood, obtained on day 0 of AZD1222 vaccination. The receptor's source is an adult in good health. The rearrangement joins TRBV6-5 to TRBJ2-7, with unresolved D. CDR3 sequence: CASRSSGEQYF. The CDR3 bases are TGTGCCAGCAGGTCCTCCGGGGAGCAGTACTTC.